This section outlines one T cell receptor beta chain sequence together with its context. Sequencing used immunoSEQ multiplex PCR; TCRdb keeps in-frame clones, though not all of them. There are roughly 11,000 clones in the sample; approximately 87% occur only once, and roughly 22% lies in the top ten. V lost 4 bases, J lost 5 bases, and 16 bases stayed unmatched. Germline loops: CDR1 SGHRS, CDR2 YFSETQ. CDR3 length: 17 amino acids. These data are taken from a study of T cells in localized non-small cell lung cancer. The material was peripheral blood, obtained before any cancer treatment. This chain uses TRBV5-1 with TRBJ2-5, with 8 positions matching TRBD2. The clonotype comes from a male donor at least 60 years old with stage I lung adenocarcinoma. Here the CDR3 DNA reads TGCGCCAGCAGCGAATCCGGGACTAGTAAGGGGTGGGAGACCCAGTACTTC. Translated: CASSESGTSKGWETQYF.